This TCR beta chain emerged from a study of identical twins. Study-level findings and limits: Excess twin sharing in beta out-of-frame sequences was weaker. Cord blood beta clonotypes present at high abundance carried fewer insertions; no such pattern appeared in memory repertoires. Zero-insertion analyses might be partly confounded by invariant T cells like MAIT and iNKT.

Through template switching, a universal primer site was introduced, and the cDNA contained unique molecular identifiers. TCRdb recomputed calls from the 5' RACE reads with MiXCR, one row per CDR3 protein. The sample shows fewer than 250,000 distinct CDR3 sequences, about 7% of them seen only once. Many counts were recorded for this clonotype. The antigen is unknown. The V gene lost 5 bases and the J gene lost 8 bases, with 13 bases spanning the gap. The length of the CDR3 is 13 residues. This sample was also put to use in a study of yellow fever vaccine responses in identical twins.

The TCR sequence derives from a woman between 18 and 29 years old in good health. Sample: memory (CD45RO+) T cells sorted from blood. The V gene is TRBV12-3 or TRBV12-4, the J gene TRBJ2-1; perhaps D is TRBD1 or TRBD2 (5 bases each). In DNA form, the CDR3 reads TGTGCCAGCAGTAACAGGAGGCGGGATGAGCAGTTCTTC. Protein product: CASSNRRRDEQFF.